This T cell receptor beta chain originates from a study of OX40 agonist ivuxolimab in advanced cancers. Study background: Every 2 weeks, patients got intravenous ivuxolimab at one of six dose levels (0.01-10 mg/kg). Of mixed ages from about 20 to 80 and averaging about 60 years, the group was 65% to 85% male.

Regarding this clone: The antigen is not known.

The germline CDR1 and CDR2 sequences are SGHNT and YENEEA. The V and J ends lost 5 bases and 4 bases respectively, with 14 bases between them. The CDR3 contains 14 residues. Study results and limitations: CD8+ T cells averaged more expanded clones than CD4+. Expansion of clones was among the lowest in partial responders at 0.1-3.0 mg/kg.

Profiling relied on immunoSEQ multiplex PCR, and the TCRdb table lists in-frame clones only, not all of them. The table lists roughly 100,000 clones, under 95% of them singletons, with 0.7% to 0.95% in the top ten. The sequences come from CD4+ or CD8+ T cells sorted from blood, collected in a trial of the OX40 agonist ivuxolimab. This receptor was obtained from an adult with an advanced solid tumor such as melanoma, head and neck, liver or kidney cancer. The rearrangement uses TRBV11-3 and TRBJ2-5, with D possibly matching TRBD1 (5 bases). Written as DNA, the CDR3 is TGTGCCAGCAGCCTAAGGGGCAACCTAGAGACCCAGTACTTC. Amino acid sequence: CASSLRGNLETQYF.